Listed below are T cell receptor beta chains from one sample, sequenced in a study of T-cell reconstitution after alpha-beta-depleted transplantation in children. Each CDR3 protein is one row after TCRdb ran MiXCR on the PCR reads. The data hold more than 550,000 distinct CDR3 sequences, with over 9.5% observed a single time. The source material was PBMCs from the stem cell graft donor, sampled from the stem cell graft. Receptors originate from a human donor who donated a stem cell graft to a child with acute myeloid leukemia. CDR3s include the opening cysteine and the closing phenylalanine or tryptophan. D genes are given only for firm matches. Expanded clones are given a class, and other clones once, few, many or no size at all.

D gene,J gene,V gene,clone size,CDR3 DNA,CDR3 protein
NA,TRBJ2-1,TRBV7-2,many,TGTGCCAGCAGCTTCCTACACTACAATGAGCAGTTCTTC,CASSFLHYNEQFF
NA,TRBJ2-7,TRBV20-1,NA,TGCAGTGCTAGACGGGGGAGCCAGTCCTACGAGCAGTACTTC,CSARRGSQSYEQYF
NA,TRBJ1-1,TRBV29-1,few,TGCAGCGTTGTGAGACGCCAGAACACTGAAGCTTTCTTT,CSVVRRQNTEAFF
TRBD1,TRBJ1-1,TRBV5-1,NA,TGCGCCAGCAGCGTGGACAGGGAATACACTGAAGCTTTCTTT,CASSVDREYTEAFF
NA,TRBJ1-4,TRBV18,few,TGTGCCAGCTCCCGCTGGGGCGGCCCGCGGGAAAAACTGTTTTTT,CASSRWGGPREKLFF
TRBD2,TRBJ2-3,TRBV7-2,many,TGTGCCAGCAGCCTAAGGACTAGCGGGAGTACAGATACGCAGTATTTT,CASSLRTSGSTDTQYF
TRBD1,TRBJ2-5,TRBV5-1,few,TGCGCCAGCAGCCTCGCCGGGACAGGGGCCATCGAGACCCAGTACTTC,CASSLAGTGAIETQYF
NA,TRBJ1-1,TRBV10-3,NA,TGTGCCATTACGCCGGGCCGGGAAGGCACTGAAGCTTTCTTT,CAITPGREGTEAFF
NA,TRBJ2-2,TRBV5-1,many,TGCGCCAGCAGCTTGGATGGGGGGAACCTTTCCGGGGAGCTGTTTTTT,CASSLDGGNLSGELFF
NA,TRBJ2-2,TRBV5-1,many,TGCGCCAGCAGCTTGAGTGGAGGGGATCGGACCGGGGAGCTGTTTTTT,CASSLSGGDRTGELFF
NA,TRBJ2-1,TRBV7-3,NA,TGTGCCAGCAACCGAGCAGGGCCCAATGAGCAGTTCTTC,CASNRAGPNEQFF
TRBD1,TRBJ1-5,TRBV9,NA,TGTGCCAGCAGCCCGTGGACAGGGGGAGGGCCCCAGCATTTT,CASSPWTGGGPQHF
TRBD2,TRBJ2-7,TRBV30,NA,TGTGCCTGGAGTCCTTTCAGCGGGAGGAGCTACGAGCAGTACTTC,CAWSPFSGRSYEQYF
NA,TRBJ1-4,TRBV7-9,few,TGTGCCAGCAGCCTAGTGGGTCAGAATGAAAAACTGTTTTTT,CASSLVGQNEKLFF
TRBD2,TRBJ2-3,TRBV3-1,NA,TGTGCCAGCAGCCAAGCAGCAACTAGCGGGAGTCGGGTTCAGTATTTC,CASSQAATSGSRVQYF
NA,TRBJ2-5,TRBV2,few,TGTGCCAGCAGTGAAGAAAGGGTCCAAGAGACCCAGTACTTC,CASSEERVQETQYF
NA,TRBJ1-1,TRBV5-1,NA,TGCGCCAGCAGTCGGAGTTTTAACACTGAAGCTTTCTTT,CASSRSFNTEAFF